A selection of T cell receptor beta chains follows, all from one sample in a study of neurological immune-mediated disorders. TCRdb analysed the 5' RACE reads with MiXCR anew, one entry per CDR3 protein. The table records about 46,000 distinct CDR3 sequences, approximately 3% of them present only once. The sample consisted of PBMCs. Receptor source: a woman aged 45 to 65 with multiple sclerosis. CDR3s include the opening cysteine and the closing phenylalanine or tryptophan. Each record gives: CDR3 length, D gene, clone size, V gene, J gene, CDR3 DNA, CDR3 protein. A D gene is named only where the DNA matches it firmly. Clone size is given as once, few or many counts, or a class when the clone is expanded.

16	TRBD2	many	TRBV5-1	TRBJ2-3	TGCGCCAGCAGCGTTACTAGCGGAGAACCCACAGATACGCAGTATTTT	CASSVTSGEPTDTQYF
15	TRBD2	many	TRBV6-1	TRBJ2-1	TGTGCCAGCACTGTAGCGGGAGGTAGCGCGGGTGAGCAGTTCTTC	CASTVAGGSAGEQFF
13	TRBD2	many	TRBV28	TRBJ2-7	TGTGCCAGCAGCCCGGGGGGGTTGCACGAGCAGTACTTC	CASSPGGLHEQYF
16	.	many	TRBV5-1	TRBJ2-2	TGCGCCAGCAGCGGTGAAGGGCCAACGAACACCGGGGAGCTGTTTTTT	CASSGEGPTNTGELFF
13	.	many	TRBV7-2	TRBJ1-6	TGTGCCAGCAGCTTAACGGGACGCTCACCCCTCCACTTT	CASSLTGRSPLHF
14	.	many	TRBV6-6	TRBJ1-3	TGTGCCAGCAGTTTCCGCGGACAAGGAAACACCATATATTTT	CASSFRGQGNTIYF
15	.	many	TRBV12-3/TRBV12-4	TRBJ1-2	TGTGCCAGCAGTCAACAGGGTATCGGCCTTGGGGGCTACACCTTC	CASSQQGIGLGGYTF
14	.	many	TRBV7-2	TRBJ2-7	TGTGCCAGCAGCTTAGCGGGGCAATCCTACGAGCAGTACTTC	CASSLAGQSYEQYF
15	TRBD2	many	TRBV5-1	TRBJ2-3	TGCGCCAGCGCCCGGGAGGCCACCATCACAGATACGCAGTATTTT	CASAREATITDTQYF
14	TRBD2	many	TRBV20-1	TRBJ2-1	TGCAGTGCTAGCCGTAGCGGGAGACGTGGTGAGCAGTTCTTC	CSASRSGRRGEQFF
14	.	many	TRBV7-9	TRBJ2-1	TGTGCCAGCAGCCCAAGAGGGGAAATCAATGAGCAGTTCTTC	CASSPRGEINEQFF
15	TRBD2	large	TRBV5-1	TRBJ2-2	TGCGCCAGCAGCTTGGCGGGGGGGAGCACCGGGGAGCTGTTTTTT	CASSLAGGSTGELFF
15	TRBD1	many	TRBV5-1	TRBJ1-1	TGCGCCAGCAGCCGTGGGACAGCCTTGAACACTGAAGCTTTCTTT	CASSRGTALNTEAFF
15	.	many	TRBV7-2	TRBJ2-2	TGTGCCAGCAGCTTAAGGCGGCAGAACACCGGGGAGCTGTTTTTT	CASSLRRQNTGELFF
15	TRBD2	many	TRBV20-1	TRBJ2-1	TGCAGTGCTACCCCCGCTAGCGGGAGGGTAGATGAGCAGTTCTTC	CSATPASGRVDEQFF
17	TRBD2	many	TRBV12-3/TRBV12-4	TRBJ2-1	TGTGCCAGCAGTTTTGCGGCTAGCGGGGGGGACTACAATGAGCAGTTCTTC	CASSFAASGGDYNEQFF
17	TRBD2	many	TRBV5-1	TRBJ2-1	TGCGCCAGCAGCTTAGCCCCTTCTAGCGGGGGGTACAATGAGCAGTTCTTC	CASSLAPSSGGYNEQFF
16	TRBD2	many	TRBV7-2	TRBJ2-3	TGTGCCAGCAGCTTAGTAGCGGGAGGGCCCCAAGATACGCAGTATTTT	CASSLVAGGPQDTQYF
13	.	many	TRBV12-3/TRBV12-4	TRBJ2-3	TGTGCCAGCACCTCTCACGAATCGGATACGCAGTATTTT	CASTSHESDTQYF
15	.	many	TRBV5-1	TRBJ1-1	TGCGCCAGCAGCTTGTTCCAAGGCGACAACACTGAAGCTTTCTTT	CASSLFQGDNTEAFF
14	.	many	TRBV5-1	TRBJ2-2	TGCGCCAGCAGCTTGGATGGAGGGCCCGGGGAGCTGTTTTTT	CASSLDGGPGELFF
13	.	many	TRBV12-5	TRBJ1-2	TGTGCTAGTGGTTTGGTACTAGGGGGATCGGTCACCTTC	CASGLVLGGSVTF
15	TRBD2	many	TRBV25-1	TRBJ2-5	TGTGCCAGCAGTGATTTGACTAGCGGGAGTCAGACCCAGTACTTC	CASSDLTSGSQTQYF
14	.	many	TRBV6-1	TRBJ1-5	TGTGCCAGCAGTGGTCAGGAGGACAATCAGCCCCAGCATTTT	CASSGQEDNQPQHF
14	.	many	TRBV5-5	TRBJ1-5	TGTGCCAGCAGCACCGGGACACTGAATCAGCCCCAGCATTTT	CASSTGTLNQPQHF
13	TRBD1	many	TRBV12-3/TRBV12-4	TRBJ2-1	TGTGCCAGCATTAAGGACAGGAACAATGAGCAGTTCTTC	CASIKDRNNEQFF
15	TRBD1	many	TRBV11-2	TRBJ1-2	TGTGCCAGCAGCAGCCTCTCCGGGACAGGGTTTGGCTACACCTTC	CASSSLSGTGFGYTF